A selection of T cell receptor beta chains follows, all from one sample in a study of radiotherapy plus CTLA-4 blockade in lung cancer. The assay was immunoSEQ multiplex PCR, and TCRdb's table has in-frame clones only and misses some. The sample has around 70,000 clones, over 80% seen once. This specimen was peripheral blood, taken from a patient treated with radiotherapy plus ipilimumab. The receptors derive from a human donor with non-small cell lung cancer who had a partial response to radiotherapy plus ipilimumab. Each CDR3 is given with its conserved first and last residue. D genes are given only for firm matches. Rows give clone size only sometimes, using once, few, many, or a class for an expanded clone.

TRBV5-1,TRBJ2-7,-,once,TGCGCCAGCAGCCCGTCCTCCGGAGGCACTATCCCCTACGAGCAGTACTTC,CASSPSSGGTIPYEQYF
TRBV11-2,TRBJ2-4,TRBD1,-,TGTGCCAGCAGCTTATACAGGGGTTGGAACATTCAGTACTTC,CASSLYRGWNIQYF
TRBV5-1,TRBJ1-2,-,-,TGCGCCAGCAGCCCCCCAGGGGAGGGCTACACCTTC,CASSPPGEGYTF
TRBV28,TRBJ2-7,-,-,TGTGCCAGCAGCACGGGACTTTACGAGCAGTACTTC,CASSTGLYEQYF
TRBV5-1,TRBJ1-2,-,-,TGCGCCAGCAGCTTGGACCAGGGAAGAACCTATGGCTACACCTTC,CASSLDQGRTYGYTF
TRBV7-3,TRBJ2-1,-,once,TGTGCCAGCAGCTTATCTAGTACATCCTACAATGAGCAGTTCTTC,CASSLSSTSYNEQFF
TRBV19,TRBJ2-4,TRBD1,-,TGTGCCAGTAGTGTGGGACAGGGGGCGGTAGCCAAAAACATTCAGTACTTC,CASSVGQGAVAKNIQYF
TRBV7-9,TRBJ2-4,TRBD1,-,TGTGCCAGCAGCCTAGGGGACAGGGTAGCCAAAAACATTCAGTACTTC,CASSLGDRVAKNIQYF
TRBV10-3,TRBJ2-1,TRBD2,-,TGTGCCATCAGTGGACTAGCGGGTAATGAGCAGTTCTTC,CAISGLAGNEQFF
TRBV27,TRBJ2-7,TRBD1,-,TGTGCCAGCAGTCCGCGGACAGGGGGAAACTACGAGCAGTACTTC,CASSPRTGGNYEQYF
TRBV27,TRBJ2-7,-,-,TGTGCCAGCAGCTTACAGGGCTCCTACGAGCAGTACTTC,CASSLQGSYEQYF
TRBV5-1,TRBJ1-5,-,-,TGCGCCAGCAGCTTGGGTACGGTTAGCAATCAGCCCCAGCATTTT,CASSLGTVSNQPQHF